Reported below is one T cell receptor beta chain. No antigen is known for it. The entry originates in a study of CD8+ T cells in alopecia areata. On the study more broadly: Treated patients were dosed with oral tofacitinib, taking 5 to 10 mg twice daily.

Sequencing used cDNA as its template, made by extracting RNA and reverse transcribing it. Measured with immunoSEQ multiplex PCR; TCRdb has only the in-frame clones, and not every one. The data contain tens of thousands of clones, roughly 50% of them singletons. Treatment of the sample: oral pan-JAK inhibitor, 5-10 mg twice daily. Individuals with alopecia areata gave both lesional scalp punch biopsies and peripheral blood for collection. This CDR3 region has 12 residues. Trimming removed 3 bases from V and 10 bases from J, with 10 bases in between. Germline V gene data show CDR1 as MGHRA and CDR2 as YSYEKL. Study findings and constraints: Among the top 100, expanded CD8+ clones, as well as scalp clonality, were significantly decreased by tofacitinib. In scalp and blood, many expanded lesional clones persisted during tofacitinib.

Source: CD8+ T cells sorted from blood, taken at approximately week 36, from a patient treated with tofacitinib. This receptor was taken from a human donor with alopecia areata. The chain uses TRBV4-1 and TRBJ2-1, with D hard to call. The CDR3 spells CASSQTDREQFF. DNA for the CDR3: TGCGCCAGCAGCCAGACGGACCGCGAGCAGTTCTTC.